This paragraph reports one T cell receptor (beta chain). This specimen comes from a study of blood T cell repertoires in COVID-19. V was pared by 3 bases and J by 0 bases, with 8 bases between. Germline CDR1 reads SGHTA; CDR2 reads FQGNSA. The CDR3 sequence is 14 residues long. Profiled with immunoSEQ multiplex PCR; TCRdb holds only in-frame clones, not every one. The sample includes about 290,000 clones, around nine tenths seen only once; the top ten take 1.5% to 2%. Recruits, aged about 18 to 95 years, lived in 24 US areas. Clinical history as reported by participants underpinned cohort assignment. Symptom resolution, clearance, or two negative PCRs marked the recovered donors of Cohort 3.

V and J are TRBV7-2 and TRBJ1-1; no reliable D call. Sequenced: PBMCs or T cells enriched from blood (not recorded which). This TCR came from a woman aged 40-49 years who had recovered from COVID-19. CDR3 protein: CASSFSRMNTEAFF. The DNA of the CDR3 is TGTGCCAGCAGCTTTTCCAGAATGAACACTGAAGCTTTCTTT.